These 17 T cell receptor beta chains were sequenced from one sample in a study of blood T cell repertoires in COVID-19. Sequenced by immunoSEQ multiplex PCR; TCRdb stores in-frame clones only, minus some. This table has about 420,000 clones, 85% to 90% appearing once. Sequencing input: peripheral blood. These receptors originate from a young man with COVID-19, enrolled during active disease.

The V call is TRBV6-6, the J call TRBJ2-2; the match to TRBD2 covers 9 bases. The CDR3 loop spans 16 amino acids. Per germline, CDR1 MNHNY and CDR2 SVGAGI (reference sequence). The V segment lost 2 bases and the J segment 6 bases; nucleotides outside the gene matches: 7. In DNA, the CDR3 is TGTGCCAGCAGTTACCGCAAGCGGGGGGCTTCCGGGGAGCTGTTTTTT. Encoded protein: CASSYRKRGASGELFF.

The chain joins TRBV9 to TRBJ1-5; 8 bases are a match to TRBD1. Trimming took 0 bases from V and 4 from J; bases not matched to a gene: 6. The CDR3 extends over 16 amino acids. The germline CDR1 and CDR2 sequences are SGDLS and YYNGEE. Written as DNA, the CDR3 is TGTGCCAGCAGCGTAGGGGCAGGGGGCTGGAATCAGCCCCAGCATTTT. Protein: CASSVGAGGWNQPQHF.

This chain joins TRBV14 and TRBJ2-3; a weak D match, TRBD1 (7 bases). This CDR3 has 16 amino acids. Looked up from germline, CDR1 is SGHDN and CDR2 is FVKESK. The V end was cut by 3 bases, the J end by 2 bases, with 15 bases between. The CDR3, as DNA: TGTGCCAGCAGCCACCTCCAGGGGGGCCACACAGATACGCAGTATTTT. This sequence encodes CASSHLQGGHTDTQYF.

In DNA, the CDR3 is TGTGCCAGCAGTCCGGACAGGGGAAGAGGCTACACCTTC. This gives the protein CASSPDRGRGYTF. The chain uses TRBV5-6 and TRBJ1-2, with 9 bases that match TRBD1. V shed 5 bases and J 8 bases; nucleotides not matched to a gene: 7. Per the germline V gene, CDR1 is SGHDT and CDR2 is YYEEEE. The CDR3 totals 13 residues.

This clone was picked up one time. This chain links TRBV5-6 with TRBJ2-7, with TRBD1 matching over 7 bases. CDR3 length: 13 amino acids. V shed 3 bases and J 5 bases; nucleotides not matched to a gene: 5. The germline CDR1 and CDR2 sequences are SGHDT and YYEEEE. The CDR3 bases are TGTGCCAGCAGCTACACAGGGGTCAACGAGCAGTACTTC. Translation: CASSYTGVNEQYF.

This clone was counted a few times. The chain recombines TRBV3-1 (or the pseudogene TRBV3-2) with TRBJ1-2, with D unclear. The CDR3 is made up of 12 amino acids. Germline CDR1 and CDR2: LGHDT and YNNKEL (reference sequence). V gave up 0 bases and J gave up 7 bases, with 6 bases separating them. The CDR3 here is CASSQDGAGYTF. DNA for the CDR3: TGTGCCAGCAGCCAAGATGGAGCTGGCTACACCTTC.

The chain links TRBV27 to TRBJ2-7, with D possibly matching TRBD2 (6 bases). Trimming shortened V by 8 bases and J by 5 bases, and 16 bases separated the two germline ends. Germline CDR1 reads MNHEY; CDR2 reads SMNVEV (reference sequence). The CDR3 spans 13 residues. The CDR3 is CASRAGYIHEQYF. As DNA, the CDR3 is TGTGCCAGCCGCGCGGGGTACATCCACGAGCAGTACTTC.

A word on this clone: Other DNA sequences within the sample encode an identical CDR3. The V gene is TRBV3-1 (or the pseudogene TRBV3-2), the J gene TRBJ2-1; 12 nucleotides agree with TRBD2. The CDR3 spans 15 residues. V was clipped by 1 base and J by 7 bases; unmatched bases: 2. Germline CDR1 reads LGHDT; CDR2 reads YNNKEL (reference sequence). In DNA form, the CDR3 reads TGTGCCAGCAGCCAAGGGACTAGCGGGAAAAATGAGCAGTTCTTC. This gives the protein CASSQGTSGKNEQFF.

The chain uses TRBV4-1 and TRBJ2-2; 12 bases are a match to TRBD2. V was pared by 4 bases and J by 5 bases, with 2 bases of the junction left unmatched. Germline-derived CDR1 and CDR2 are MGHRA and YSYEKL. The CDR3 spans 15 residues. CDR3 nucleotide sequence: TGCGCCAGCAGCCGAGGGACTAGCGGGACCGGGGAGCTGTTTTTT. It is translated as CASSRGTSGTGELFF.

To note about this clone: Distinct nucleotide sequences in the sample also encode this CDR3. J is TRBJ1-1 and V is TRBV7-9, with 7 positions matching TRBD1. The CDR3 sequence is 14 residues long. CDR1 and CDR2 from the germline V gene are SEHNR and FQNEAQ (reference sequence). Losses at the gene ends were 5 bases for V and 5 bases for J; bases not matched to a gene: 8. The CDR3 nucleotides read TGTGCCAGCAGCCCCCGACAGGGTGGGACTGAAGCTTTCTTT. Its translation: CASSPRQGGTEAFF.

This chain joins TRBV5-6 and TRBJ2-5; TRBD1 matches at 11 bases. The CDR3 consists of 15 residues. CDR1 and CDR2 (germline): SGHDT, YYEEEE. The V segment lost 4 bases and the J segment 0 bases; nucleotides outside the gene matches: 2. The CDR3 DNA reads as TGTGCCAGCAGCGTGGGACAGGGGGACCAAGAGACCCAGTACTTC. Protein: CASSVGQGDQETQYF.

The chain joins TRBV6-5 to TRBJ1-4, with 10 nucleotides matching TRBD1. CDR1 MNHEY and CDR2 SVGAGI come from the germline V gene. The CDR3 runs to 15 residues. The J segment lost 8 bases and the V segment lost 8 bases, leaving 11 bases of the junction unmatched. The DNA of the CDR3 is TGTGCCAGCGGGTCGGGGGGGACAGGGGAAGAAAAACTGTTTTTT. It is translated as CASGSGGTGEEKLFF.

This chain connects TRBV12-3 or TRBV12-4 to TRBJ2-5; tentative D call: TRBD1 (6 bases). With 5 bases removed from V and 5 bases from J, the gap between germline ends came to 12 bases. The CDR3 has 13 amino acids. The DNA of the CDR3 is TGTGCCAGCAGTCATGGGGGCCCCGAGACCCAGTACTTC. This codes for CASSHGGPETQYF.

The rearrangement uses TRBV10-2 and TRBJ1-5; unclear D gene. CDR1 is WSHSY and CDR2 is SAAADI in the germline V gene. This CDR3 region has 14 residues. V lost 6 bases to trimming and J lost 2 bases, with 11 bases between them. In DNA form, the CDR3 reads TGCGCCAGCAGGCAGACCGGAGGCAATCAGCCCCAGCATTTT. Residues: CASRQTGGNQPQHF.

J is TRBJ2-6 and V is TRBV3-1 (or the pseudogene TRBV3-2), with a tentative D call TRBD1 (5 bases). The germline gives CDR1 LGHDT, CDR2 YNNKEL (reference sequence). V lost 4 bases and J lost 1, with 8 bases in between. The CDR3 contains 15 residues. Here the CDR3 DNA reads TGTGCCAGCAGCCTTACAGGTTCTGGGGCCAACGTCCTGACTTTC. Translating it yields CASSLTGSGANVLTF.

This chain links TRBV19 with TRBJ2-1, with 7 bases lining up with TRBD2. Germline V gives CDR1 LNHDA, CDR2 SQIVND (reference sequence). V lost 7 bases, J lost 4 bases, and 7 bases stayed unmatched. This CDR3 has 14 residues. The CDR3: CASKGLAAYNEQFF. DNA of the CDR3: TGTGCCAGTAAGGGGCTAGCGGCATACAATGAGCAGTTCTTC.

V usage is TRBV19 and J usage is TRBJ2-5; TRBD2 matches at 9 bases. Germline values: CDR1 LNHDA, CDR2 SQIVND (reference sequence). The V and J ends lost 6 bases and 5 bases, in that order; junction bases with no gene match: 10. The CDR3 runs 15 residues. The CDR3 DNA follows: TGTGCCAGTAGGGCACAAGCGGGGGGTGGGGAGACCCAGTACTTC. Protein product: CASRAQAGGGETQYF.